The present T cell receptor (beta chain) was sequenced within a study of blood T cell repertoires in COVID-19. Study-wide context: COVID-19 samples, acute and convalescent, were from the United States, Italy and Spain. The cDNA or gDNA used as material had been derived from T cells, B-cell-depleted T cells, or PBMCs.

The CDR3 covers 16 residues. The V end lost 1 base, the J end lost 4 bases, and 11 bases lay between the germline ends. Germline V lookup: CDR1 SNHLY, CDR2 FYNNEI. How the authors handled the data: Amplification of reference gene primers provided the estimated nucleated cell counts. Sequencing was performed with immunoSEQ multiplex PCR; in TCRdb, only in-frame clones are kept and a portion is missing. Clone size and the V and J calls come from that table; the DNA yielded D and trimming. The data show hundreds of thousands of clones, approximately 80% seen once. The study drew participants aged roughly 18 to 89 years from 24 US areas.

The sequencing sample was made of PBMCs or T cells enriched from blood (not recorded which). The chain recombines TRBV2 with TRBJ1-6; tentatively, D is TRBD1 (6 bases). The receptor was isolated from a man under 40 with acute COVID-19. CDR3 in amino acids: CASSEGGGSYNSPLHF. Here the CDR3 DNA reads TGTGCCAGCAGTGAAGGGGGGGGCTCGTATAATTCACCCCTCCACTTT.